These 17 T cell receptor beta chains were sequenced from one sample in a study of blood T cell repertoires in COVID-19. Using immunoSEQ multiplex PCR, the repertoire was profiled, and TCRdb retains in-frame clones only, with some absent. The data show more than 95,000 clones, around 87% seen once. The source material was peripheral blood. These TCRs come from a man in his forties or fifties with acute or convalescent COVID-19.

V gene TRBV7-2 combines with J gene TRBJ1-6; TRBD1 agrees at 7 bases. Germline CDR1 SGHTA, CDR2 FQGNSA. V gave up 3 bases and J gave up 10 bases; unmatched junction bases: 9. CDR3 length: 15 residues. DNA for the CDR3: TGTGCCAGCAGCTTCCGACAGGGTACAGGATCACCCCTCCACTTT. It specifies CASSFRQGTGSPLHF.

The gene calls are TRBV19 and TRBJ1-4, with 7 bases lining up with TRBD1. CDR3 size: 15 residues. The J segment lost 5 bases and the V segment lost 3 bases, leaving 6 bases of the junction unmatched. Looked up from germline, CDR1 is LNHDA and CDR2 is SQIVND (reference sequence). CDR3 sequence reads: CASSISGTVNEKLFF. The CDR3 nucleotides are TGTGCCAGTAGTATCTCTGGGACAGTAAATGAAAAACTGTTTTTT.

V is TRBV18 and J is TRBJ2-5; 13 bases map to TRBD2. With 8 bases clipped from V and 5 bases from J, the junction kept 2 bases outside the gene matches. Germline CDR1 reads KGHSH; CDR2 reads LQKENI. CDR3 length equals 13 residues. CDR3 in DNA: TGTGCCAGCGGGACTAGCGGGACGGAGACCCAGTACTTC. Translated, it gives CASGTSGTETQYF.

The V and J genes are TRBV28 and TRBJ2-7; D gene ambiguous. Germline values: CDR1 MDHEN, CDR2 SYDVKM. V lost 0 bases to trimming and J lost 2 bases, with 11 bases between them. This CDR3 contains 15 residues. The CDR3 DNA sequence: TGTGCCAGCAGTTTATGGGCGACTCCGACCTACGAGCAGTACTTC. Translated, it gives CASSLWATPTYEQYF.

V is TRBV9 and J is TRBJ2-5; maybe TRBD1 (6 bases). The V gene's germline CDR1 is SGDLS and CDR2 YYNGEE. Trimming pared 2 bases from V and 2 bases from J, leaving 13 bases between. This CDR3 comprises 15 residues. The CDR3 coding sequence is TGTGCCAGCAGCGTCTCAGGGGCACTGCAAGAGACCCAGTACTTC. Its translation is CASSVSGALQETQYF.

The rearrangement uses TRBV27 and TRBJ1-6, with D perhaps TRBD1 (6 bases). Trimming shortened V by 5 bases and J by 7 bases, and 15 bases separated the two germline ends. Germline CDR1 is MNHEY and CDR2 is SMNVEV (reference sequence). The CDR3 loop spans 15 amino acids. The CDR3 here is CASSNRAGGNSPLHF. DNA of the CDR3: TGTGCCAGCAGTAACAGGGCCGGAGGAAATTCACCCCTCCACTTT.

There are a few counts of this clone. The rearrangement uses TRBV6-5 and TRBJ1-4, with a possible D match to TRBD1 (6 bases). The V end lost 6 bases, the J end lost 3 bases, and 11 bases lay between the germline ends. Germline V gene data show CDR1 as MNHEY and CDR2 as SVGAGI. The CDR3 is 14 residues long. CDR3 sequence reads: CASSPTGSNEKLFF. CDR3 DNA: TGTGCCAGCAGCCCGACAGGCTCTAATGAAAAACTGTTTTTT.

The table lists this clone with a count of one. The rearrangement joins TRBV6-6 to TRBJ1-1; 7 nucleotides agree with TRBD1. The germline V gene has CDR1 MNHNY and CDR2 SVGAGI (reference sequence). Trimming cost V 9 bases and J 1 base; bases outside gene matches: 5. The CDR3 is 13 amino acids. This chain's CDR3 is CASRRTGNTEAFF. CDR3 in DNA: TGTGCCAGTCGCCGGACAGGGAACACTGAAGCTTTCTTT.

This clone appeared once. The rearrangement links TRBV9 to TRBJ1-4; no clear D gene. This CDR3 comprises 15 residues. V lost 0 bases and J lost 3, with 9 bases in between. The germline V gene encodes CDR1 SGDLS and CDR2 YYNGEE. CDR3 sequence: CASSVGEIPNEKLFF. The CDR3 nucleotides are TGTGCCAGCAGCGTAGGGGAGATCCCTAATGAAAAACTGTTTTTT.

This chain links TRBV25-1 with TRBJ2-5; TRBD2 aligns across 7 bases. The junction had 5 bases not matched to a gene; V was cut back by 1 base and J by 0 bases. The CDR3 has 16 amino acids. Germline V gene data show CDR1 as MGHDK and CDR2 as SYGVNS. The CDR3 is CASSESIAGNQETQYF. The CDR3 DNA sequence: TGTGCCAGCAGTGAATCTATAGCGGGCAACCAAGAGACCCAGTACTTC.

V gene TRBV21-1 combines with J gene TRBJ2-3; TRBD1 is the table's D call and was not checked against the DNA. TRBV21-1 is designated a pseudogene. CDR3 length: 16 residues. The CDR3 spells CASSKALGHPTDTQYF. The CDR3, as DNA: TGTGCCAGCAGCAAAGCGCTAGGACACCCCACAGATACGCAGTATTTT.

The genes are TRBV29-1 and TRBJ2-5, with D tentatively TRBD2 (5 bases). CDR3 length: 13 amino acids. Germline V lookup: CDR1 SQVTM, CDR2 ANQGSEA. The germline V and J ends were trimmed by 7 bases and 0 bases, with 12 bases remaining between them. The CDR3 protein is CSALEAYQETQYF. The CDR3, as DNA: TGCAGCGCTCTGGAGGCGTACCAAGAGACCCAGTACTTC. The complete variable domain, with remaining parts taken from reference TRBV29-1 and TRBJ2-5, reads SAVISQKPSRDICQRGTSLTIQCQVDSQVTMMFWYRQQPGQSLTLIATANQGSEATYESGFVIDKFPISRPNLTFSTLTVSNMSPEDSSIYLCSALEAYQETQYFGPGTRLLVL.

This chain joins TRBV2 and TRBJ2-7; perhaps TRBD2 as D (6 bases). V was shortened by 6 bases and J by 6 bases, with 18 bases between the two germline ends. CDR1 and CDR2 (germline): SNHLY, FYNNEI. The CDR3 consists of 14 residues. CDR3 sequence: CASSLGTPSSEQYF. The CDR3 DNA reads TGTGCCAGCAGCCTCGGGACTCCTAGTAGCGAGCAGTACTTC.

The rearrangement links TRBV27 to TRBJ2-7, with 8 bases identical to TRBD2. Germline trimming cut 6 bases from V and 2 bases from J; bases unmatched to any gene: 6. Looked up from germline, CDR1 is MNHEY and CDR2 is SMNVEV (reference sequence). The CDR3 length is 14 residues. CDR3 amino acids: CASRTSVLTYEQYF. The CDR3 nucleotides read TGTGCCAGCAGGACTAGCGTGCTCACCTACGAGCAGTACTTC.

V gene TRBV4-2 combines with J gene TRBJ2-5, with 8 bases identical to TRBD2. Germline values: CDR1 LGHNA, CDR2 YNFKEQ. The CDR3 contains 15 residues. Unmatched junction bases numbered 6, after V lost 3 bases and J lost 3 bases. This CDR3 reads CASSQVAGTKETQYF. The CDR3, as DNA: TGTGCCAGCAGCCAGGTAGCGGGGACGAAAGAGACCCAGTACTTC.

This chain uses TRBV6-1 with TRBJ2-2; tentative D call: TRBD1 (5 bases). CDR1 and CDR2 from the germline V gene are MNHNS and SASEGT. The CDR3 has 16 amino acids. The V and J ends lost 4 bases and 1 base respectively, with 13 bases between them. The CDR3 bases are TGTGCCAGCAGTGGCGGACAAGCTGTGAACACCGGGGAGCTGTTTTTT. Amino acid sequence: CASSGGQAVNTGELFF.

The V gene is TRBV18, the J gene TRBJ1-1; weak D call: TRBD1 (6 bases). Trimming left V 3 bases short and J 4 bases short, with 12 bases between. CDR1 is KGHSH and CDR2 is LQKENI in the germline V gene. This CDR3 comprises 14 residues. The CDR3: CASSPGGASTEAFF. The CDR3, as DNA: TGTGCCAGCTCACCGGGGGGGGCGAGCACTGAAGCTTTCTTT.